One T cell receptor (beta chain) is described in this entry. The data belong to a study of type 1 and type 2 diabetes patients. At the level of the study: Participants included type 1 and type 2 diabetes patients plus nondiabetic controls.

Trimming took off 6 bases at V and 3 bases at J, with 14 bases between the two ends. The CDR3 spans 14 residues. Per the germline V gene, CDR1 is MDHEN and CDR2 is SYDVKM. The PCR template was genomic DNA. Multiplex PCR with 30 forward and 13 reverse primers amplified the TCR beta CDR3. TCRdb fed the multiplex PCR reads into MiXCR, producing one record per CDR3 protein. This sample yields about 270,000 distinct CDR3 sequences, of which around 47% are seen a single time; about 13% belongs to the top ten. Input material: peripheral blood mononuclear cells (PBMCs). The V and J genes are TRBV28 and TRBJ1-2; maybe TRBD1 (5 bases). The TCR was taken from a man aged 18 to 29 with type 2 diabetes. CDR3 residues: CASSPPGGDYGYTF. The CDR3 DNA follows: TGTGCCAGCAGCCCTCCGGGGGGAGACTATGGCTACACCTTC.